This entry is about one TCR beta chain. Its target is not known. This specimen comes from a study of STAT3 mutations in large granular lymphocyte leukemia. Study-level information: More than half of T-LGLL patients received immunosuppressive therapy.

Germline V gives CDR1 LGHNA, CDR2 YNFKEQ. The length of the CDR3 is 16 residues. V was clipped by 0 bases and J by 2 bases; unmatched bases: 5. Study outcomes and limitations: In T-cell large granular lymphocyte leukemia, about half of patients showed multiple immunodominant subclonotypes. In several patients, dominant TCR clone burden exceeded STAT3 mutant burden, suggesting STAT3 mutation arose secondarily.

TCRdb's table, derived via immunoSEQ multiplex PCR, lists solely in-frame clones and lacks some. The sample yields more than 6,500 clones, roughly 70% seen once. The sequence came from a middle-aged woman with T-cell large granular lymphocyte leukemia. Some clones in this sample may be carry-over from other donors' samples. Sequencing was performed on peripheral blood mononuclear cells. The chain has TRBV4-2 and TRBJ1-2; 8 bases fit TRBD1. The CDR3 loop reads CASSQEGGDRNYGYTF. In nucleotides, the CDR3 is TGTGCCAGCAGCCAAGAGGGGGGGGACAGGAACTATGGCTACACCTTC.